This T cell receptor beta chain was recorded in a study of blood T cell repertoires in COVID-19. Background on the study: Sites in the United States, Italy and Spain provided acute and convalescent COVID-19 samples. PBMCs, B-cell-depleted T cells, or T cells were the source of the cDNA or gDNA that made up the material.

Per the authors' pipeline: Amplified reference gene primers provided the basis for estimating nucleated cell counts. Profiling relied on immunoSEQ multiplex PCR, and the TCRdb table lists in-frame clones only, not all of them. V and J calls and clone size follow that table, whereas D and trimming were derived from the DNA. The sample records 98,000 or so clones, just over 70% being singletons. Trimming cost V 0 bases and J 5 bases; bases outside gene matches: 6. The CDR3 loop spans 16 amino acids. Germline values: CDR1 SGHRS, CDR2 YFSETQ. The specimen sequenced was peripheral blood. This TCR came from a woman in her thirties or forties with acute or convalescent COVID-19. The chain has TRBV5-1 and TRBJ2-1; 9 bases agree with TRBD2. The CDR3 loop reads CASSLDGGGADNEQFF. The DNA of the CDR3 is TGCGCCAGCAGCTTGGATGGCGGGGGGGCAGACAATGAGCAGTTCTTC.